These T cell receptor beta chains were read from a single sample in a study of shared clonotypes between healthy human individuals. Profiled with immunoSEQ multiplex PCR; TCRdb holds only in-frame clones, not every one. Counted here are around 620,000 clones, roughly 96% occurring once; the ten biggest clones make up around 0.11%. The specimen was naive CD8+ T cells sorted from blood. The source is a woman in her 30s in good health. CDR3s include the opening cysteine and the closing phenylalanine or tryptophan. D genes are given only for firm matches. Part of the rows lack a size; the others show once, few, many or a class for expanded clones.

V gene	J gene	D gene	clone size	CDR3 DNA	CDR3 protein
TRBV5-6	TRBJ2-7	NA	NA	TGTGCCAGCAGCCCGAATCGGGAAGCACTGTACGAGCAGTACTTC	CASSPNREALYEQYF
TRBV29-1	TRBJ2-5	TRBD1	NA	TGCAGCGTTGGTTCCGGGACAGGGGAAGAGACCCAGTACTTC	CSVGSGTGEETQYF
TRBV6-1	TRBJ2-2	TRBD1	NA	TGTGCCAGCAGTGTCCGGACAGGGTACACCGGGGAGCTGTTTTTT	CASSVRTGYTGELFF
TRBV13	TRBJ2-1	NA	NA	TGTGCCAGCAGCCCCCAGCCTATGACAGCGTACAATGAGCAGTTCTTC	CASSPQPMTAYNEQFF
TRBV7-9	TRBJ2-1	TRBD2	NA	TGTGCCAGCAGCTCTGGGACTAGCGGGAGTCTGGCCAATGAGCAGTTCTTC	CASSSGTSGSLANEQFF
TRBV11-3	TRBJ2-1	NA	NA	TGTGCCAGCAGCTTAGGCCCTCAGGAGGTTCCCTACAATGAGCAGTTCTTC	CASSLGPQEVPYNEQFF
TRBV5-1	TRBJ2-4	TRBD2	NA	TGCGCCAGCAGCTTGGAAACTAGCGGGAGGATCCTAGCCAAAAACATTCAGTACTTC	CASSLETSGRILAKNIQYF
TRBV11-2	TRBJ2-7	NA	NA	TGTGCCAGCAGCTTAGAGGTAGCGGAGAGGGGGGGGCAGTACTTC	CASSLEVAERGGQYF
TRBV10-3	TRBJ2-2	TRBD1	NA	TGTGCCATCAGTGAGCCAGGGGGCAGACCCACCGGGGAGCTGTTTTTT	CAISEPGGRPTGELFF
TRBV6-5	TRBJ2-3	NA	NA	TGTGCCAGCACCAAAAGGGACACCCGCACAGATACGCAGTATTTT	CASTKRDTRTDTQYF
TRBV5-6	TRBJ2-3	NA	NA	TGTGCCAGCAGCATTCCCCGGGACTCCCCATTTGCAGATACGCAGTATTTT	CASSIPRDSPFADTQYF
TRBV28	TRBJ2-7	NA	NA	TGTGCCAGCAGTTTCGTGGGCAGGGTGGACGAGCAGTACTTC	CASSFVGRVDEQYF
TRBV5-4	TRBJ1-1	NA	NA	TGTGCCAGCAGCCCGGAGGGTAGGTACACTGAAGCTTTCTTT	CASSPEGRYTEAFF
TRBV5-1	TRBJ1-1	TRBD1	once	TGCGCCAGCAGCTTTACAGGGGGTAAGGACACTGAAGCTTTCTTT	CASSFTGGKDTEAFF
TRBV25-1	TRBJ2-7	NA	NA	TGTGCCAGCAGGGACACCTCCTACGAGCAGTACTTC	CASRDTSYEQYF
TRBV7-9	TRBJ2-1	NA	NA	TGTGCCAGCAGCCCCCCGGACCGACCACCGGGTGAGCAGTTCTTC	CASSPPDRPPGEQFF
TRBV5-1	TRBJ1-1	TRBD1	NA	TGCGCCAGCAGCTACAGGGGTGTTCACGCTGAAGCTTTCTTT	CASSYRGVHAEAFF
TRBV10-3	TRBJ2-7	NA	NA	TGTGCCATCGCACAGGATTACGAGCAGTACTTC	CAIAQDYEQYF
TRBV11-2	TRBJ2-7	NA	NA	TGTGCCAGCAGTCCCGGGGCCCCTCTCGAGCAGTACTTC	CASSPGAPLEQYF
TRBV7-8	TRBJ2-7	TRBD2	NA	TGTGCCAGCAGCATGAGCCTAGCGGGAGGGGGGTACGAGCAGTACTTC	CASSMSLAGGGYEQYF
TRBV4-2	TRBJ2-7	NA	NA	TGTGCCAGCAGCCAAGAAGCAGGAGAGTACGAGCAGTACTTC	CASSQEAGEYEQYF
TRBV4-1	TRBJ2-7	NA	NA	TGCGCCAGCAGCCAAAGTCCTAGCTACGAGCAGTACTTC	CASSQSPSYEQYF
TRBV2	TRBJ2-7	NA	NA	TGTGCCAGCAGGCGGAGCTCCTACGAGCAGTACTTC	CASRRSSYEQYF
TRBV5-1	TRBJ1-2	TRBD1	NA	TGCGCCAGCAGCTTGGTTCAGGGGGCGCAATTGGCCGGCTACACCTTC	CASSLVQGAQLAGYTF
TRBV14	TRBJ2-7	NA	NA	TGTGCCAGCAGCTTCAGTGAGGCCTACGAGCAGTACTTC	CASSFSEAYEQYF
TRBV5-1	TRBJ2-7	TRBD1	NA	TGCGCCAGCGCGGTCGGGACAGGGGTGTTCGAGCAGTACTTC	CASAVGTGVFEQYF
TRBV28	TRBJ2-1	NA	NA	TGTGCCAGCAGTTTCTTGTCGGCTGTCGATGAGCAGTTCTTC	CASSFLSAVDEQFF
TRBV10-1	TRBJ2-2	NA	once	TGCGCCAGCAGTGACGGGGGTAGCCCCGGGGAGCTGTTTTTT	CASSDGGSPGELFF
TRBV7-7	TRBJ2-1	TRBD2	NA	TGTGCCAGCAGCTTAGGGACTAGCGGGAGTATCCATGAGCAGTTCTTC	CASSLGTSGSIHEQFF
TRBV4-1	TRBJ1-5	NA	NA	TGCGCCAGCAGCCAAGATATGGGGATGCGCAATCAGCCCCAGCATTTT	CASSQDMGMRNQPQHF
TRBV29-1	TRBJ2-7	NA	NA	TGCAGCGTTGTAGGGGGGGACAGGAGCTCCTACGAGCAGTACTTC	CSVVGGDRSSYEQYF
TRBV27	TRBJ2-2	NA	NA	TGTGCCAGCAGTTTATCGTCAGGGACATACCGGCATACCGGGGAGCTGTTTTTT	CASSLSSGTYRHTGELFF
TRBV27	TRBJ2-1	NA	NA	TGTGCCAGCAGTTTGGGACTTAGTATGAGGGAGCAGTTCTTC	CASSLGLSMREQFF
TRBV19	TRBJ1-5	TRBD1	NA	TGTGCCAGTAGTATCGGACAGGGAAAACAGCCCCAGCATTTT	CASSIGQGKQPQHF
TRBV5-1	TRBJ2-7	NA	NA	TGCGCCAGCAGCTTGGGGGCCGACCGCTCCTACGAGCAGTACTTC	CASSLGADRSYEQYF
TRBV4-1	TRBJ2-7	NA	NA	TGCGCCAGCAGCCAAGTCGGGACCTACGAGCAGTACTTC	CASSQVGTYEQYF
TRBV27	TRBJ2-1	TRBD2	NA	TGTGCCAGCAGTTTCTCAGCGGGACTCTACAATGAGCAGTTCTTC	CASSFSAGLYNEQFF
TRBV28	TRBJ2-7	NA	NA	TGTGCCAGCAGTTTCGGAACATTATCCTACGAGCAGTACTTC	CASSFGTLSYEQYF
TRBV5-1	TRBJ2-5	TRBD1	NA	TGCGCCAGCAGCTGGGAATGGGACAGGGGTGAGACCCAGTACTTC	CASSWEWDRGETQYF
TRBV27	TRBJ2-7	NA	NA	TGTGCCAGCAGTTTAGCCCCCCCCCACGAGCAGTACTTC	CASSLAPPHEQYF
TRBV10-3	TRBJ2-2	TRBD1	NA	TGTGCCATCGGGACAGGGGCGCCGGAGCTGTTTTTT	CAIGTGAPELFF
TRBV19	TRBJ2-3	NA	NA	TGTGCCAGTAGTATCGAGGGAACCGGGAAACAAACGCAGTATTTT	CASSIEGTGKQTQYF
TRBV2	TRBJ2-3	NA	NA	TGTGCCAGCTTTACCGACCTTACGCGGACAGATACGCAGTATTTT	CASFTDLTRTDTQYF
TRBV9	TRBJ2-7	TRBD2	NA	TGTGCCAGCAGCCTGGGACTAGCGGGAGGGCCGTCGGAAGAGCAGTACTTC	CASSLGLAGGPSEEQYF
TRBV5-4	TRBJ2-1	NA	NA	TGTGCCAGCAGCCTCGTCGAGGGAACCACGTACCCGGACAATGAGCAGTTCTTC	CASSLVEGTTYPDNEQFF
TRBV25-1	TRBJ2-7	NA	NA	TGTGCCAGCAGTGAATCCGGGGAAGTCTACGAGCAGTACTTC	CASSESGEVYEQYF
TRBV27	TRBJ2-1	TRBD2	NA	TGTGCCAGCAGTCCAGGGACTAGCGGAAACAATGAGCAGTTCTTC	CASSPGTSGNNEQFF
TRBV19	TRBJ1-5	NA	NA	TGTGCCAGTAGTATGCCGGGCCCTACACTTTGGAGCCAGCCCCAGCATTTT	CASSMPGPTLWSQPQHF
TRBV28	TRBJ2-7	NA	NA	TGTGCCAGCAGTGGCTCAGCGGGTCGCTCCTACGAGCAGTACTTC	CASSGSAGRSYEQYF
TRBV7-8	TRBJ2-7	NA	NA	TGTGCCAGCAGCCCAGTGCCCGGAACCCGAGTCTCATACGAGCAGTACTTC	CASSPVPGTRVSYEQYF
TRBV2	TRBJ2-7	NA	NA	TGTGCCAGCAGTGAAGATCTGATGAACGAGCAGTACTTC	CASSEDLMNEQYF
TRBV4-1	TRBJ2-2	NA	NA	TGCGCCACCGGCCTGGGCACCAACACCGGGGAGCTGTTTTTT	CATGLGTNTGELFF
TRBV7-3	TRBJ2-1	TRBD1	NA	TGTGCCAGCAGCCCACGGACAGGTAGTAATGAGCAGTTCTTC	CASSPRTGSNEQFF
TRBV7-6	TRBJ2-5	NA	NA	TGTGCCAGCAGCACGACTAGGGAAGAGACCCAGTACTTC	CASSTTREETQYF
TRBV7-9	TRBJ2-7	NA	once	TGTGCCAGCAGCTTTGGTGCGAGTAGGGCCTACGAGCAGTACTTC	CASSFGASRAYEQYF
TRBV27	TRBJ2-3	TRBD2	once	TGTGCCAGCAAGGGACTAGCGGGAGGCAACACAGATACGCAGTATTTT	CASKGLAGGNTDTQYF
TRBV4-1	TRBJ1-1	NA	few	TGCGCCAGCAGCCTTAACCGAGGGAACACTGAAGCTTTCTTT	CASSLNRGNTEAFF